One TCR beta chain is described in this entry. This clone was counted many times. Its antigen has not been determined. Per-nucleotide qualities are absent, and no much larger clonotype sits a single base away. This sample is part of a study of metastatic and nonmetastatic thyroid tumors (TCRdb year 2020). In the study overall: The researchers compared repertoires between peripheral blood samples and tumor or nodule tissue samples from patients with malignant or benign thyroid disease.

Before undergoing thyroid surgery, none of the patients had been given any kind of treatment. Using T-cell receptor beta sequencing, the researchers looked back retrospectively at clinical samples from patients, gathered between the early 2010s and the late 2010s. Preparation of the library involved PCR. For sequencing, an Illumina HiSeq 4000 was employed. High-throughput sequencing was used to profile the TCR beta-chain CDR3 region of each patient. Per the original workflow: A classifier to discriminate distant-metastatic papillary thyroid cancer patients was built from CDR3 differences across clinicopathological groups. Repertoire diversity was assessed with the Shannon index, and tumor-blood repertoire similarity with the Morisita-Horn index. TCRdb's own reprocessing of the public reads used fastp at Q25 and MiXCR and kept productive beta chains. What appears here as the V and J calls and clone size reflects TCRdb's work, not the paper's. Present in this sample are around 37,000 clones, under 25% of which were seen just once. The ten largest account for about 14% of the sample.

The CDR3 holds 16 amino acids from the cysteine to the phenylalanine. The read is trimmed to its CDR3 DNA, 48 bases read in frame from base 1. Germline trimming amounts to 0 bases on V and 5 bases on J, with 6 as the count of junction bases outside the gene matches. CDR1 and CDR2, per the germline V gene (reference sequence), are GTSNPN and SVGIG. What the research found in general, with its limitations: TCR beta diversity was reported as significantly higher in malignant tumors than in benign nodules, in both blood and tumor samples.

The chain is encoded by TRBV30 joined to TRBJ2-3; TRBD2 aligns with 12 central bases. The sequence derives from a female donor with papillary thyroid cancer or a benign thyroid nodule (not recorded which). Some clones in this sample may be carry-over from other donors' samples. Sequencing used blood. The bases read TGTGCCTGGAGTGTGACCCTAGCGGGAGGGAGAGATACGCAGTATTTT. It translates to CAWSVTLAGGRDTQYF.